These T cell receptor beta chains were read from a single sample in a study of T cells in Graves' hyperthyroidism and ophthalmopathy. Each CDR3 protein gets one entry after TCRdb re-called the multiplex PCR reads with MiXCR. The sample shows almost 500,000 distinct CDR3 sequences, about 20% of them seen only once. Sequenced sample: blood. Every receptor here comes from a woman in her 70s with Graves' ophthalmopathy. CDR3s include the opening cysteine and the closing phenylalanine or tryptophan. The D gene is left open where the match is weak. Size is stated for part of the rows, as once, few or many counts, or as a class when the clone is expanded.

TGTGCCAGCCAGACAGGGGTGGGGACTGAAGCTTTCTTT CASQTGVGTEAFF many TRBV3-1 TRBD1 TRBJ1-1 13
TGTGCCAGCAGGAGGACGGTCGACCCTGAAGCTTTCTTT CASRRTVDPEAFF few TRBV7-9 . TRBJ1-1 13
TGCGCCAGCAGCTTGTACAGGGCGAACACCGGGGAGCTGTTTTTT CASSLYRANTGELFF . TRBV5-1 . TRBJ2-2 15
TGTGCCAGCAGTACGACTAGCGTGCTGTACAATGAGCAGTTCTTC CASSTTSVLYNEQFF . TRBV28 TRBD2 TRBJ2-1 15
TGTGCCAGCAGTACAAACGGGGGCAATCAGCCCCAGCATTTT CASSTNGGNQPQHF few TRBV6-1 . TRBJ1-5 14
TGTGCCAGCAGTAGCAGGGGCGGGGCCGAGCAGTACTTC CASSSRGGAEQYF many TRBV28 . TRBJ2-7 13
TGTGCCAGCTCACCACCGGGGATCGAGACAGTTAGAGGGCCCCAGCATTTT CASSPPGIETVRGPQHF . TRBV18 . TRBJ1-5 17
TGTGCCAGCAGCTTGGTAGGACTAGCGACCGATACGCAGTATTTT CASSLVGLATDTQYF . TRBV5-4 TRBD2 TRBJ2-3 15
TGTGCCAGCAGATTAGCGGTTTCTGATTACAATGAGCAGTTCTTC CASRLAVSDYNEQFF . TRBV6-2/TRBV6-3 . TRBJ2-1 15
TGTGCCAGCAGTGACAGGGATTTCGGGGAGCTGTTTTTT CASSDRDFGELFF . TRBV6-1 . TRBJ2-2 13
TGTGCCAGCAGCCCTATCGTTGCTAGCGGGAGGGCCGGAACCTACGAGCAGTACTTC CASSPIVASGRAGTYEQYF . TRBV11-2 TRBD2 TRBJ2-7 19
TGTGCCAGCAGCCTGACAGGGAACCCCACAGATACGCAGTATTTT CASSLTGNPTDTQYF . TRBV5-4 TRBD1 TRBJ2-3 15
TGTGCCAGCAGCTTCCCTCCGACAGGGAGGTCTGAAGCTTTCTTT CASSFPPTGRSEAFF few TRBV7-2 TRBD1 TRBJ1-1 15
TGTGCCAGCAGCCTTGCCCGGGATACCACAGATACGCAGTATTTT CASSLARDTTDTQYF many TRBV7-9 . TRBJ2-3 15
TGTGCCACCAGTGATCCGGGACTAGCGGGGACGAACTACAATGAGCAGTTCTTC CATSDPGLAGTNYNEQFF many TRBV24-1 TRBD2 TRBJ2-1 18
TGCAGTGCTAGAGAGCGGGCCAATGAGCAGTTCTTC CSARERANEQFF few TRBV20-1 . TRBJ2-1 12
TGTGCCAGCAGCTTATCAGCGGGCAGCACAGATACGCAGTATTTT CASSLSAGSTDTQYF few TRBV7-8 . TRBJ2-3 15
TGTGCCAGCAGCGAGCTGCGGGGACTAGCGACCAACTACGAGCAGTACTTC CASSELRGLATNYEQYF . TRBV9 TRBD2 TRBJ2-7 17
TGTGCCAGCAGCTTATCGGTTATTAGCTCCTACAATGAGCAGTTCTTC CASSLSVISSYNEQFF many TRBV11-2 . TRBJ2-1 16
TGTGCCAGCAGTGCCACAGATTTCTACGAGCAGTACTTC CASSATDFYEQYF few TRBV6-2/TRBV6-3 . TRBJ2-7 13
TGTGCCAGCAGTTACGTGGGGTGGGAAAAACTGTTTTTT CASSYVGWEKLFF few TRBV6-5 . TRBJ1-4 13
TGTGCCAGCGGCCCCCGGGACTTAGGCACAGATACGCAGTATTTT CASGPRDLGTDTQYF once TRBV27 . TRBJ2-3 15
TGTGCCAGCAGTTACTCCAGGGGGCAGGAAGCTTTCTTT CASSYSRGQEAFF . TRBV6-5 TRBD1 TRBJ1-1 13
TGTGCCAGCAGCAACCTAGCCTCCAGGACCCAGTACTTC CASSNLASRTQYF few TRBV3-1 . TRBJ2-5 13
TGCAGCGTCCAAGGCGGCGGGGCGAACACCGGGGAGCTGTTTTTT CSVQGGGANTGELFF . TRBV29-1 . TRBJ2-2 15
TGTGCCACCAGTGATGGCAGGGGCAATCAGCCCCAGCATTTT CATSDGRGNQPQHF few TRBV24-1 . TRBJ1-5 14
TGTGTCAGCAGCTTAACCCCACTAGCGGGAGGGCAAGATACGCAGTATTTT CVSSLTPLAGGQDTQYF . TRBV7-3 TRBD2 TRBJ2-3 17
TGTGCCAGCAGTTTACTTGGAGTGAACACCGGGGAGCTGTTTTTT CASSLLGVNTGELFF few TRBV27 . TRBJ2-2 15
TGTGCCAGCAGTCTAGGACGGGCCACCTGGGGGTGGGAGCAGTTCTTC CASSLGRATWGWEQFF . TRBV7-2 . TRBJ2-1 16
TGTGCCAGCAGTCACCTATTAAGGGGACCCCCTGAAGCTTTCTTT CASSHLLRGPPEAFF few TRBV6-2/TRBV6-3 . TRBJ1-1 15
TGCGCCAGCAGCTTGTGGACATCGAACACTGAAGCTTTCTTT CASSLWTSNTEAFF many TRBV5-1 . TRBJ1-1 14
TGTGCCATCAGATCAGGGAATTACAATGAGCAGTTCTTC CAIRSGNYNEQFF few TRBV10-3 . TRBJ2-1 13
TGCGCCAGCAGCCGCAGCGGACAGGGGGCCTACGAGCAGTACTTC CASSRSGQGAYEQYF . TRBV5-1 TRBD1 TRBJ2-7 15
TGTGCCACTAACCTGTTTGGCGGGAACACCGGGGAGCTGTTTTTT CATNLFGGNTGELFF . TRBV19 . TRBJ2-2 15
TGTGCCAGCAGCCAAGATATCGCTAGCGGGAGCACAGATACGCAGTATTTT CASSQDIASGSTDTQYF . TRBV3-1 TRBD2 TRBJ2-3 17
TGTGCCAGCAGCCCTGGGACTAGCTCGGGCACCGGGGAGCTGTTTTTT CASSPGTSSGTGELFF . TRBV5-4 TRBD2 TRBJ2-2 16
TGTGCCAGCAGTGAATCCAGGGCTTCCGGCAATCAGCCCCAGCATTTT CASSESRASGNQPQHF few TRBV25-1 . TRBJ1-5 16
TGCGCCAGCAGCTTGAATGTGAACACTGAAGCTTTCTTT CASSLNVNTEAFF few TRBV5-1 . TRBJ1-1 13
TGTGCCTGCCCGACAGGGAACTTTGTGAACACTGAAGCTTTCTTT CACPTGNFVNTEAFF many TRBV2 TRBD1 TRBJ1-1 15
TGTGCCAGCAGAGCCCGGAGCAGGGGAAACACTGAAGCTTTCTTT CASRARSRGNTEAFF . TRBV5-6 . TRBJ1-1 15
TGTGCCAGCAGCCCCACCCCCCTTAATATGGGGAAATCACCCCTCCACTTT CASSPTPLNMGKSPLHF . TRBV9 . TRBJ1-6 17
TGCAGCGTTGATCCTAGCGGGAGAGAGACCCAGTACTTC CSVDPSGRETQYF few TRBV29-1 TRBD2 TRBJ2-5 13
TGCAGGGGGGGACTCCTAACGGGCTCCTACGAGCAGTACTTC CRGGLLTGSYEQYF . TRBV20-1 . TRBJ2-7 14
TGTGCCAGCAGCTTTCACTCTAACAGGGGTCGGGCCCCCTCCTACGAGCAGTACTTC CASSFHSNRGRAPSYEQYF many TRBV7-2 TRBD1 TRBJ2-7 19
TGTGCCTGGGACAGGGACTTAGGCTACACCTTC CAWDRDLGYTF few TRBV30 TRBD1 TRBJ1-2 11
TGCGCCAGCAGCTTGGATGCTCGGACTAGCGGGAGTGGTGAGCAGTTCTTC CASSLDARTSGSGEQFF . TRBV5-1 TRBD2 TRBJ2-1 17
TGTGCCAGTCGAATCCGACAGGGCGCTGGGTACGAGCAGTACTTC CASRIRQGAGYEQYF . TRBV19 TRBD1 TRBJ2-7 15
TGTGCCAGCACCCCGCCGGGACTACCAAATGAGCAGTTCTTC CASTPPGLPNEQFF . TRBV2 TRBD2 TRBJ2-1 14
TGTGCCAGCAGTGAAGCGAGAGGAGCCTACGAGCAGTTCTTC CASSEARGAYEQFF . TRBV2 . TRBJ2-1 14
TGTGCCAGCAGCTCCTATGTGGGTTCCTATGGCTACACCTTC CASSSYVGSYGYTF few TRBV7-8 . TRBJ1-2 14
TGTGCCAGCAGTGAAGCGTGGCGAATGAACACCGGGGAGCTGTTTTTT CASSEAWRMNTGELFF few TRBV6-1 . TRBJ2-2 16
TGTGCCAGCAGCCCCCAGCGGACCCTGACCTACGAGCAGTACTTC CASSPQRTLTYEQYF few TRBV7-8 . TRBJ2-7 15
TGTGCCAGCAGGAAGGGGACAGGCCAAAACTACGAGCAGTACTTC CASRKGTGQNYEQYF . TRBV7-6 TRBD1 TRBJ2-7 15